The 28 T cell receptor beta chains reported below all come from one sample, sequenced in a study of a mutant IDH1 vaccine in newly diagnosed glioma. Repertoires were generated with immunoSEQ multiplex PCR, while TCRdb's copy carries only in-frame clones and drops some. The sample lists tens of thousands of clones, around 83% occurring once. Time point given: baseline, week 1 (first vaccination visit). Treatment noted: pre-vaccination baseline after standard-of-care therapy. Here the sequenced sample was peripheral blood mononuclear cells (PBMCs), taken from a glioma patient treated with radiotherapy, temozolomide or both. These receptor sequences come from a woman between 18 and 29 years old with glioma. Some clones in this sample may be carry-over from other donors' samples.

V usage is TRBV9 and J usage is TRBJ2-5; D unclear. CDR1 is SGDLS, CDR2 YYNGEE, per germline. The CDR3 has 14 amino acids. Trimming removed 2 bases from V and 2 bases from J, with 10 bases in between. The CDR3, as DNA: TGTGCCAGCAGCGTCATGGGCTATCAAGAGACCCAGTACTTC. As protein: CASSVMGYQETQYF.

In its sample, this clone was seen once. This chain joins TRBV4-3 and TRBJ1-2; D remains ambiguous. The CDR3 contains 16 residues. Trimming removed 0 bases at V and 2 bases at J, with 13 bases between. Germline CDR1 reads LGHNA; CDR2 reads YSLEER. CDR3 nucleotide sequence: TGCGCCAGCAGCCAAGATCCCCGGGTGTCCAACTATGGCTACACCTTC. Amino acids: CASSQDPRVSNYGYTF.

The rearrangement uses TRBV11-2 and TRBJ2-7, with D possibly being TRBD1 or TRBD2 (6 bases each). This CDR3 contains 15 residues. Germline CDR1 SGHAT, CDR2 FQNNGV. Trimming left V 2 bases short and J 5 bases short, with 16 bases between. Written as DNA, the CDR3 is TGTGCCAGCAGCTTAAGAGGGGGGCCGTCCCACGAGCAGTACTTC. It translates to CASSLRGGPSHEQYF.

This clone was observed a handful of times. V gene TRBV9 combines with J gene TRBJ1-1; D is uncertain. The CDR3 sequence is 12 residues long. The V end lost 0 bases, the J end lost 8 bases, and 8 bases lay between the germline ends. Germline V gene sequence: CDR1 SGDLS, CDR2 YYNGEE. CDR3 in amino acids: CASSVAAQEAFF. The CDR3 DNA is TGTGCCAGCAGCGTAGCTGCCCAGGAAGCTTTCTTT.

This clone was seen a single time. The chain carries TRBV25-1 and TRBJ1-2; tentatively, D is TRBD1 (5 bases). The CDR3 is 16 amino acids. Trimming stripped 2 bases from V and 4 bases from J, with 17 bases between. CDR1 MGHDK and CDR2 SYGVNS come from the germline V gene. The CDR3 coding sequence is TGTGCCAGCAGTGAAGGGAGGGGCAGGAATCTCTATGGCTACACCTTC. Residues: CASSEGRGRNLYGYTF.

This chain joins TRBV6-5 and TRBJ1-6; D might be TRBD1 (6 bases). The CDR3 is made up of 15 amino acids. CDR1 MNHEY and CDR2 SVGAGI come from the germline V gene. With 2 bases removed from V and 4 bases from J, the gap between germline ends came to 9 bases. CDR3 DNA sequence: TGTGCCAGCAGTTACCTAGGACAGTATAATTCACCCCTCCACTTT. Residues: CASSYLGQYNSPLHF.

The chain carries TRBV4-1 and TRBJ1-1; D is perhaps TRBD1 (6 bases). The germline V and J ends were trimmed by 4 bases and 5 bases, with 14 bases remaining between them. This CDR3 region has 14 residues. Per the germline V gene, CDR1 is MGHRA and CDR2 is YSYEKL. DNA for the CDR3: TGCGCCAGCAGCCTTGAGGGGGAAGGGACTGAAGCTTTCTTT. Its protein is CASSLEGEGTEAFF.

This clone was recorded once. This chain joins TRBV30 and TRBJ2-7, with 10 bases lining up with TRBD1. The V gene's germline CDR1 is GTSNPN and CDR2 SVGIG (reference sequence). The V and J ends lost 4 bases and 6 bases, in that order; junction bases with no gene match: 6. There are 13 residues in the CDR3. The CDR3 reads CAWTDRGQVEQYF. DNA for the CDR3: TGTGCCTGGACTGACAGGGGGCAAGTCGAGCAGTACTTC.

This rearrangement joins TRBV6-6 to TRBJ1-6, with D possibly being TRBD1 (5 bases). The CDR3 has 15 residues. Germline V gene data show CDR1 as MNHNY and CDR2 as SVGAGI (reference sequence). V lost 5 bases, J lost 1 base, and 9 bases lay in between. CDR3 in amino acids: CASSGGRSYNSPLHF. The CDR3 region has the DNA TGTGCCAGCAGTGGGGGTCGTTCCTATAATTCACCCCTCCACTTT.

The chain employs TRBV11-3 and TRBJ2-3, with D uncertain. The CDR3 has 11 residues. V shed 4 bases and J shed 6 bases, with 5 bases lying between them. Germline CDR1 SGHNT, CDR2 YENEEA. The CDR3 spells CASSSGDTQYF. CDR3 in DNA: TGTGCCAGCAGCTCCGGCGATACGCAGTATTTT.

The rearrangement joins TRBV9 to TRBJ2-2; 9 bases are shared with TRBD2. The germline CDR1 and CDR2 sequences are SGDLS and YYNGEE. The CDR3 length is 17 residues. V lost 0 bases and J lost 7; bases outside the gene matches: 10. The CDR3 sequence is CASSVAGAGGPNGELFF. CDR3 nucleotides: TGTGCCAGCAGCGTAGCGGGGGCGGGAGGGCCTAACGGGGAGCTGTTTTTT.

Only one count was recorded for this clone. The chain has TRBV10-2 and TRBJ2-2, with D unresolved. This CDR3 region has 11 residues. Deletions cut 7 bases from V and 3 bases from J, with 3 bases between. The germline V gene has CDR1 WSHSY and CDR2 SAAADI. Written as DNA, the CDR3 is TGCGCCAGCACCGACACCGGGGAGCTGTTTTTT. This codes for CASTDTGELFF.

The rearrangement links TRBV27 to TRBJ1-1; D gene unclear. The germline V gene encodes CDR1 MNHEY and CDR2 SMNVEV (reference sequence). V was shortened by 5 bases and J by 2 bases, with 15 bases between the two germline ends. This CDR3 is 15 amino acids long. The CDR3 loop reads CASSTYSKPNTEAFF. The CDR3, as DNA: TGTGCCAGCAGTACCTACAGTAAACCAAACACTGAAGCTTTCTTT.

V usage is TRBV6-1 and J usage is TRBJ2-7, with TRBD2 identical over 12 bases. V lost 3 bases and J lost 2; bases outside the gene matches: 8. The CDR3 loop spans 17 amino acids. Germline loops: CDR1 MNHNS, CDR2 SASEGT. Written as DNA, the CDR3 is TGTGCCAGCAGTGACCCACTAGCGGGAGGCCGTACCTACGAGCAGTACTTC. The encoded protein is CASSDPLAGGRTYEQYF.

The J gene is TRBJ1-1, the V gene TRBV29-1; D is ambiguous. With 6 bases removed from V and 0 bases from J, the gap between germline ends came to 11 bases. The CDR3 length is 13 residues. Germline values: CDR1 SQVTM, CDR2 ANQGSEA. The CDR3 spells CSVKRILNTEAFF. Written as DNA, the CDR3 is TGCAGCGTAAAAAGGATTCTGAACACTGAAGCTTTCTTT.

J is TRBJ2-2 and V is TRBV7-2, with TRBD2 matching over 8 bases. V dropped 6 bases and J dropped 3; count of bases not matched to a gene: 6. This CDR3 region has 15 residues. The germline CDR1 and CDR2 sequences are SGHTA and FQGNSA. CDR3 loop: CASRKAGGDTGELFF. The DNA of the CDR3 is TGTGCCAGCAGAAAGGCGGGGGGCGACACCGGGGAGCTGTTTTTT.

The V and J genes are TRBV25-1 and TRBJ2-1; no definite D call. Trimming took off 4 bases at V and 7 bases at J, with 11 bases between the two ends. CDR1 is MGHDK, CDR2 SYGVNS, per germline. The CDR3 runs 13 residues. The CDR3 sequence is CASSVSEANEQFF. CDR3 in DNA: TGTGCCAGCAGTGTTTCGGAAGCGAATGAGCAGTTCTTC.

This chain links TRBV13 with TRBJ2-3, with D maybe TRBD2 (6 bases). The V and J ends lost 2 bases and 0 bases respectively, with 9 bases between them. This CDR3 contains 15 residues. CDR1 and CDR2 from the germline V gene are PRHDT and FYEKMQ (reference sequence). CDR3 DNA: TGTGCCAGCAGCTTAAGTGGGGGGAGCACAGATACGCAGTATTTT. Its translation: CASSLSGGSTDTQYF.

CDR3 residues: CASSVAPSGALYEQYF. Written as DNA, the CDR3 is TGTGCCAGCAGCGTAGCACCTAGCGGGGCCCTCTACGAGCAGTACTTC. The rearrangement uses TRBV9 and TRBJ2-7; 9 nucleotides agree with TRBD2. This CDR3 has 16 residues. Per germline, CDR1 SGDLS and CDR2 YYNGEE. V trimming: 0 bases; J trimming: 3 bases; junction bases outside the gene matches: 7.

This clone was observed once. The chain links TRBV2 to TRBJ2-1, with D tentatively TRBD2 (5 bases). V was shortened by 4 bases and J by 0 bases, with 10 bases between the two germline ends. The CDR3 consists of 15 residues. Germline-derived CDR1 and CDR2 are SNHLY and FYNNEI. The CDR3 sequence is CASSGTGSSYNEQFF. The CDR3, as DNA: TGTGCCAGCAGTGGGACGGGAAGCTCCTACAATGAGCAGTTCTTC.

V is TRBV4-3 and J is TRBJ1-2; the D is unclear. CDR3 length: 15 residues. Deletions cut 0 bases from V and 0 bases from J, with 8 bases between. Germline V gene sequence: CDR1 LGHNA, CDR2 YSLEER. CDR3 DNA: TGCGCCAGCAGCCAAGATTTAGTAGCTAACTATGGCTACACCTTC. Protein sequence: CASSQDLVANYGYTF.

This clone was detected only a few times. V is TRBV29-1 and J is TRBJ1-1; D is unresolved. Trimming cost V 1 base and J 0 bases, with 9 bases left between them. CDR3 length: 14 residues. Germline CDR1 reads SQVTM; CDR2 reads ANQGSEA. The CDR3 DNA sequence: TGCAGCGTTGAAGGGAGGGCGATGAACACTGAAGCTTTCTTT. Its protein product is CSVEGRAMNTEAFF.

The rearrangement uses TRBV9 and TRBJ1-1, with no clear D. CDR1 is SGDLS and CDR2 is YYNGEE in the germline V gene. The V and J ends lost 4 bases and 5 bases respectively, with 12 bases between them. The length of the CDR3 is 13 residues. The DNA of the CDR3 is TGTGCCAGCAGCCCGGCCCCCGGAACTGAAGCTTTCTTT. Amino acid sequence: CASSPAPGTEAFF. Variable domain in full (rest from reference TRBV9 and TRBJ1-1): DSGVTQTPKHLITATGQRVTLRCSPRSGDLSVYWYQQSLDQGLQFLIQYYNGEERAKGNILERFSAQQFPDLHSELNLSSLELGDSALYFCASSPAPGTEAFFGQGTRLTVV.

This sequence joins TRBV1 and TRBJ1-4; the D call in the table, TRBD1, was not verified against the DNA. TRBV1 is a pseudogene locus. The CDR3 has 16 residues. The CDR3 nucleotides read TGCACCAGCAGCCGGTCGCCGACAGGGGGCTGGGAAAAACTGTTTTTT. This encodes CTSSRSPTGGWEKLFF.

The V call is TRBV27, the J call TRBJ1-5, with D uncertain. Trimming left V 6 bases short and J 1 base short, with 13 bases between. The CDR3 runs 15 residues. Germline V gene data show CDR1 as MNHEY and CDR2 as SMNVEV (reference sequence). CDR3 loop: CASSLKGVSNQPQHF. CDR3 nucleotides: TGTGCCAGCAGCCTCAAGGGAGTGAGCAATCAGCCCCAGCATTTT.

The chain combines TRBV6-5 with TRBJ2-2, with 7 bases aligning to TRBD1. The CDR3 loop spans 16 amino acids. Germline assignment: CDR1 MNHEY and CDR2 SVGAGI. Trimming took 6 bases from V and 7 from J; bases not matched to a gene: 14. CDR3 loop: CASSYGQATGFGELFF. The CDR3, as DNA: TGTGCCAGCAGCTACGGACAGGCGACAGGGTTCGGGGAGCTGTTTTTT.

The chain couples TRBV7-8 to TRBJ2-7, with 9 bases aligning to TRBD2. The CDR3 is 15 amino acids. In germline, CDR1 is SGHVS, CDR2 FQNEAQ. Trimming cost V 4 bases and J 2 bases; bases outside gene matches: 6. The CDR3 is CASSSQRGATYEQYF. The CDR3 coding sequence is TGTGCCAGCAGCTCCCAGCGGGGGGCCACCTACGAGCAGTACTTC. Together with reference TRBV7-8 and TRBJ2-7, the CDR3 gives the full variable domain: GAGVSQSPRYKVAKRGQDVALRCDPISGHVSLFWYQQALGQGPEFLTYFQNEAQLDKSGLPSDRFFAERPEGSVSTLKIQRTQQEDSAVYLCASSSQRGATYEQYFGPGTRLTVT.

This chain joins TRBV9 and TRBJ1-2; TRBD1 matches 8 bases. The CDR3 is 19 amino acids. The J segment lost 7 bases and the V segment lost 0 bases, leaving 20 bases of the junction unmatched. CDR1 and CDR2 (germline): SGDLS, YYNGEE. Here the CDR3 DNA reads TGTGCCAGCAGCGTAGGCCCGAGGGGACAGGCTGCCGAGAAGGGTGGCTACACCTTC. Translation: CASSVGPRGQAAEKGGYTF.